The clone carrying this TCR beta chain occurred many times. These data belong to a study of human T cells and chemical hapten exposure. Study summary: Patients, mostly women, had alopecia areata, alopecia totalis or alopecia universalis.

The CDR3 extends over 13 amino acids. Trimming left V 5 bases short and J 5 bases short, with 12 bases between. The sample's time point: pre-sensitization, week 0. Treatment given: therapeutic diphenylcyclopropenone sensitization with weekly scalp DPC. In TCRdb, the RACE reads were re-called with MiXCR into one record per CDR3 protein. This sample yields about 380,000 distinct CDR3 sequences, of which 5.1% are seen a single time; 2.5% to 3% belongs to the top ten. The J gene is TRBJ1-1, the V gene TRBV12-3 or TRBV12-4; tentative D call: TRBD1 (5 bases). This clonotype originated in a woman aged 45-59 years with alopecia areata. Some clones in this sample may be carry-over from other donors' samples. The material was whole blood, obtained in connection with sensitization to the hapten diphenylcyclopropenone (DPC). The CDR3 DNA sequence: TGTGCCAGCAGTCGCGGGGGAAGGACTGAAGCTTTCTTT. Translated: CASSRGGRTEAFF.